The 19 T cell receptor beta chains below all came from one sample that was sequenced in a study of CD8 T cells in ankylosing spondylitis. TCRdb analysed the 5' RACE reads with MiXCR anew, one entry per CDR3 protein. The sample records about 200,000 distinct CDR3 sequences, around 13% being singletons. The sequencing input was blood, either unsorted or a sorted T cell fraction (not recorded which). These receptors were taken from a male donor with ankylosing spondylitis or in good health (not recorded which).

The CDR3 coding sequence is TGTGCCAGCAGCCCATTCAGAAGGGGGCGCGTCACAGATACGCAGTATTTT. Translated: CASSPFRRGRVTDTQYF. V and J are TRBV11-2 and TRBJ2-3; 7 bases fit TRBD1. This CDR3 region has 17 residues. CDR1 is SGHAT, CDR2 FQNNGV, per germline. The V and J ends lost 5 bases and 2 bases, in that order; junction bases with no gene match: 13.

The chain is built from TRBV12-3 or TRBV12-4 and TRBJ1-2, with 7 bases aligning to TRBD1. The CDR3 runs to 15 residues. The ends lost 5 bases at V and 8 bases at J; junction bases unmatched: 14. For the CDR3, the DNA is TGTGCCAGCAGTGGGACAGAACTACGCCTGGGCGGCTACACCTTC. Translation gives CASSGTELRLGGYTF.

The chain combines TRBV10-3 with TRBJ2-1; 9 bases map to TRBD2. Trimming cost V 2 bases and J 3 bases; bases outside gene matches: 8. The CDR3 consists of 17 residues. Looked up from germline, CDR1 is ENHRY and CDR2 is SYGVKD. The CDR3 reads CAISETGGRAGYNEQFF. The CDR3 nucleotides read TGTGCCATCAGTGAGACGGGCGGGAGGGCCGGCTACAATGAGCAGTTCTTC.

This clonotype has at least ten counts. For the CDR3, the DNA is TGCGCCAGCAGCTCCTGGGGCTCTTTGAACACCGGGGAGCTGTTTTTT. It translates to CASSSWGSLNTGELFF. The chain is built from TRBV5-1 and TRBJ2-2, with D maybe TRBD1 (5 bases). CDR3 length: 16 amino acids. CDR1 SGHRS and CDR2 YFSETQ come from the germline V gene. V was shortened by 3 bases and J by 1 base, with 13 bases between the two germline ends.

This chain connects TRBV11-3 to TRBJ2-5; tentative D call: TRBD2 (6 bases). The V end lost 2 bases, the J end lost 5 bases, and 12 bases lay between the germline ends. Germline V CDR1 and CDR2: SGHNT, YENEEA. The CDR3 contains 14 residues. The CDR3 sequence is CASSLSRGLETQYF. The DNA of the CDR3 is TGTGCCAGCAGCTTATCTCGGGGGTTGGAGACCCAGTACTTC.

This clonotype was seen a single time. The rearrangement links TRBV29-1 to TRBJ2-7; D ambiguous. The CDR3 contains 13 residues. The V end lost 5 bases, the J end lost 3 bases, and 14 bases lay between the germline ends. The germline gives CDR1 SQVTM, CDR2 ANQGSEA. CDR3 in amino acids: CSVTHGAGYEQYF. CDR3 DNA: TGCAGCGTTACCCACGGCGCCGGCTACGAGCAGTACTTC.

The CDR3, as DNA: TGCAGCGTTGTAAGAGTAGGGGAGCAGTACTTC. The encoded protein is CSVVRVGEQYF. The chain uses TRBV29-1 and TRBJ2-7; D is unclear. Trimming stripped 4 bases from V and 7 bases from J, with 11 bases between. The CDR3 contains 11 residues. Germline CDR1 is SQVTM and CDR2 is ANQGSEA.

This clonotype was detected a few times. The chain carries TRBV2 and TRBJ2-2; D is possibly TRBD1 (5 bases). Looked up from germline, CDR1 is SNHLY and CDR2 is FYNNEI. The CDR3 has 13 amino acids. Between the trimmed V and J ends, which lost 7 bases and 1 base, there was a span of 7 bases. CDR3 protein: CASITGNTGELFF. DNA of the CDR3: TGTGCCAGCATAACAGGGAACACCGGGGAGCTGTTTTTT. Drawing the rest from reference TRBV2 and TRBJ2-2, the complete variable domain is EPEVTQTPSHQVTQMGQEVILRCVPISNHLYFYWYRQILGQKVEFLVSFYNNEISEKSEIFDDQFSVERPDGSNFTLKIRSTKLEDSAMYFCASITGNTGELFFGEGSRLTVL.

This clonotype came up a few times. The chain carries TRBV7-9 and TRBJ2-1; TRBD1 matches 9 bases. The V segment lost 11 bases and the J segment 7 bases; nucleotides outside the gene matches: 9. Looked up from germline, CDR1 is SEHNR and CDR2 is FQNEAQ (reference sequence). The CDR3 covers 13 residues. The CDR3 here is CAELGQGGNEQFF. The CDR3 DNA follows: TGTGCCGAGCTGGGACAGGGTGGGAATGAGCAGTTCTTC.

This chain links TRBV11-2 with TRBJ1-2; D remains ambiguous. Germline V CDR1 and CDR2: SGHAT, FQNNGV. The germline V and J ends were trimmed by 1 base and 4 bases, with 13 bases remaining between them. CDR3 length equals 15 residues. The CDR3 region has the DNA TGTGCCAGCAGCTTAGGGAGGCCGGCCCCCTATGGCTACACCTTC. It specifies CASSLGRPAPYGYTF.

This clonotype was found a few times. The chain joins TRBV5-1 to TRBJ2-7; 9 bases fit TRBD2. This CDR3 has 17 amino acids. Germline trimming cut 0 bases from V and 3 bases from J; bases unmatched to any gene: 10. The germline gives CDR1 SGHRS, CDR2 YFSETQ. This chain's CDR3 is CASSLGVLTSGDYEQYF. The CDR3 bases are TGCGCCAGCAGCTTGGGAGTTTTGACTAGCGGAGACTACGAGCAGTACTTC.

This clonotype came up a few times. The chain couples TRBV12-5 to TRBJ1-4, with D possibly matching TRBD1 (5 bases). The CDR3 loop spans 14 amino acids. Per germline, CDR1 LGHNT and CDR2 FRNRAP. The V gene lost 6 bases and the J gene lost 7 bases, with 15 bases spanning the gap. CDR3 sequence: CASGSGFGSEKLFF. CDR3 bases: TGTGCTAGTGGCTCAGGGTTCGGAAGTGAAAAACTGTTTTTT. The full variable domain, its missing parts supplied by reference TRBV12-5 and TRBJ1-4, is DARVTQTPRHKVTEMGQEVTMRCQPILGHNTVFWYRQTMMQGLELLAYFRNRAPLDDSGMPKDRFSAEMPDATLATLKIQPSEPRDSAVYFCASGSGFGSEKLFFGSGTQLSVL.

V usage is TRBV7-9 and J usage is TRBJ2-1, with 12 nucleotides matching TRBD2. Trimming took 4 bases from V and 2 from J; bases not matched to a gene: 3. The CDR3 has 16 residues. The germline gives CDR1 SEHNR, CDR2 FQNEAQ (reference sequence). The CDR3 nucleotides are TGTGCCAGCAGCTCCGGACTAGCGGGACCCTACAATGAGCAGTTCTTC. This encodes CASSSGLAGPYNEQFF.

The genes are TRBV12-3 or TRBV12-4 and TRBJ2-7; weak D call: TRBD1 (6 bases). Trimming left V 6 bases short and J 5 bases short, with 17 bases between. This CDR3 spans 14 amino acids. The CDR3, as DNA: TGTGCCAGCAGCTCAACCGGGCCAGGGGACGAGCAGTACTTC. This gives the protein CASSSTGPGDEQYF.

This clonotype was counted at least ten times. This chain connects TRBV12-3 or TRBV12-4 to TRBJ2-7, with D unclear. The CDR3 is 14 amino acids. With 0 bases removed from V and 0 bases from J, the gap between germline ends came to 6 bases. CDR3 amino acids: CASSLAGLSYEQYF. CDR3 in DNA: TGTGCCAGCAGTTTAGCGGGCCTCTCCTACGAGCAGTACTTC.

In this sample, this clonotype turned up a few times. This chain uses TRBV2 with TRBJ1-4; 9 bases line up with TRBD1. J lost 6 bases, V lost 6 bases, and 5 bases had no gene match. This CDR3 comprises 14 residues. Germline V CDR1 and CDR2: SNHLY, FYNNEI. CDR3 amino acids: CASRDRGIDEKLFF. The CDR3 DNA reads as TGTGCCAGCAGAGACAGGGGGATAGATGAAAAACTGTTTTTT.

This clonotype appeared a few times. This chain joins TRBV9 and TRBJ2-2; the D gene is possibly TRBD2 (6 bases). The CDR3 runs to 15 residues. Trimming took off 3 bases at V and 1 base at J, with 10 bases between the two ends. CDR1 and CDR2 from the germline V gene are SGDLS and YYNGEE. CDR3 bases: TGTGCCAGCAGCGCCGGACTAATGAACACCGGGGAGCTGTTTTTT. It translates to CASSAGLMNTGELFF. The full variable domain, rest sourced from reference TRBV9 and TRBJ2-2, is DSGVTQTPKHLITATGQRVTLRCSPRSGDLSVYWYQQSLDQGLQFLIQYYNGEERAKGNILERFSAQQFPDLHSELNLSSLELGDSALYFCASSAGLMNTGELFFGEGSRLTVL.

This clonotype was counted ten times or more. The V call is TRBV12-3 or TRBV12-4, the J call TRBJ2-7, with D perhaps TRBD2 (6 bases). The CDR3 is 13 residues long. Trimming took 6 bases from V and 3 from J, leaving 12 bases between them. The CDR3 protein is CASSLGGFYEQYF. CDR3 sequence (DNA): TGTGCCAGCAGCCTGGGGGGATTCTACGAGCAGTACTTC.

This clonotype was seen many times. This sequence joins TRBV27 and TRBJ2-1; D perhaps matches TRBD2 (5 bases). The CDR3 runs to 19 residues. CDR1 MNHEY and CDR2 SMNVEV come from the germline V gene (reference sequence). The V and J ends lost 4 bases and 0 bases respectively, with 22 bases between them. The CDR3 region is CASSYEGPSISSSYNEQFF. The CDR3 DNA reads TGTGCCAGCAGTTATGAGGGCCCTAGCATCTCTAGCTCCTACAATGAGCAGTTCTTC.